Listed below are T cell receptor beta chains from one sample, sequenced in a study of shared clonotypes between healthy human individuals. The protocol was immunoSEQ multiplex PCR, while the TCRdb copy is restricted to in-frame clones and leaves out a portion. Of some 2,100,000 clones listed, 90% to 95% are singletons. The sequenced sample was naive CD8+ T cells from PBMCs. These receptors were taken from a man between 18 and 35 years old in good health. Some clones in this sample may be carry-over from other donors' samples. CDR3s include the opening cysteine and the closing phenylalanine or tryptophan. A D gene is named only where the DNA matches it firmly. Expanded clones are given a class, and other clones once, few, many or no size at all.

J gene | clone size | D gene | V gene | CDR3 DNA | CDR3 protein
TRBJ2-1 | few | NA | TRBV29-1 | TGCAGCGTTGAAAACAATGAGCAGTTCTTC | CSVENNEQFF
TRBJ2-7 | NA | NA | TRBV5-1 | TGCGCCAGCAGCGAGAGTCGGGACATGTCCTACGAGCAGTACTTC | CASSESRDMSYEQYF
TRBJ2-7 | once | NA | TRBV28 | TGTGCCAGCAGTCCCACGGGGATCTCCTACGAGCAGTACTTC | CASSPTGISYEQYF
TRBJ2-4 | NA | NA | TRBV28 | TGTGCCAGCAGACCCACGATCCCCACCCCTAAAGGTGACATTCAGTACTTC | CASRPTIPTPKGDIQYF
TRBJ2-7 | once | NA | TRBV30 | TGTGCCTGGAGTCAGCTGGTCTCCTACGAGCAGTACTTC | CAWSQLVSYEQYF
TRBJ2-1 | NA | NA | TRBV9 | TGTGCCAGCAGCGTAGCGGACGGGAATGAGCAGTTCTTC | CASSVADGNEQFF
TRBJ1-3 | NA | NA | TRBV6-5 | TGTGCCAGCAAACAACGTAGCTCTGGAAACACCATATATTTT | CASKQRSSGNTIYF
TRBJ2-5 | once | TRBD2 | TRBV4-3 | TGCGCCAGCAGCGTAAGACTAGCTCAAGAGACCCAGTACTTC | CASSVRLAQETQYF
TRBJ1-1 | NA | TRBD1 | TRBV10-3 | TGTGCCATCAGGGAACAGGGGCCCGGGGGCACTGAAGCTTTCTTT | CAIREQGPGGTEAFF
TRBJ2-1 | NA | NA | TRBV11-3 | TGTGCCAGCAGCTTACGGGGTAGTATAAAGGTTGAGCAGTTCTTC | CASSLRGSIKVEQFF
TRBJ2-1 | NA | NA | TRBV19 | TGTGCCAGTGCAGGGCGGCATGAGCAGTTCTTC | CASAGRHEQFF
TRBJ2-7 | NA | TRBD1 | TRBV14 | TGTGCCAGCAGCCGACTCGGGACAGGGGACCACGAGCAGTACTTC | CASSRLGTGDHEQYF
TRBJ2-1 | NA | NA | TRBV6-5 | TGTGCCAGCACAGCCGGGACTCTCCTTACCGATGAGCAGTTCTTC | CASTAGTLLTDEQFF
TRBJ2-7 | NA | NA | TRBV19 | TGTGCCAGTAGTAGAGAGGGGACACCCGAGTACGAGCAGTACTTC | CASSREGTPEYEQYF
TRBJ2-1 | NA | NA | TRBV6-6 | TGTGCCAGCGCTGGAGGTGGGTACAATGAGCAGTTCTTC | CASAGGGYNEQFF
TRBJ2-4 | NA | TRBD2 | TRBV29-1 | TGCAGCGTCGTCGGTGGGCTAGCGGGAGCCAAAAACATTCAGTACTTC | CSVVGGLAGAKNIQYF
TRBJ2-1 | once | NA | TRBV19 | TGTGCCAGTACGGGGTTTCACAATGAGCAGTTCTTC | CASTGFHNEQFF
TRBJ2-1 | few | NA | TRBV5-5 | TGTGCCAGCAGCTGGGGCTTCTACAATGAGCAGTTCTTC | CASSWGFYNEQFF
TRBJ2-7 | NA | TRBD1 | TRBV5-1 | TGCGCCAGCAGCCTCGCTCGGACAGGGGACTACGAGCAGTACTTC | CASSLARTGDYEQYF
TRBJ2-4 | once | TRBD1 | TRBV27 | TGTGCCAGCAGTTTACTGGGACAGGAAGGGAACATTCAGTACTTC | CASSLLGQEGNIQYF
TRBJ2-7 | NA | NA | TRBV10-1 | TGCGCCAGCAGTGGGAGTCTGCTAGGCGAGCAGTACTTC | CASSGSLLGEQYF
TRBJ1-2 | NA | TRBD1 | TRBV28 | TGTGCCAGCAGTTTCTCCGGGGAGGGGGCAAGCTATGGCTACACCTTC | CASSFSGEGASYGYTF
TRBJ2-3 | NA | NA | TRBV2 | TGTGCCAGCAGTGAGAGAGCGGCGGGGTTCGCAGATACGCAGTATTTT | CASSERAAGFADTQYF
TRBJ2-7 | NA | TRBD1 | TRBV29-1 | TGCAGCGTGAGGGACAGTCCCTACGAGCAGTACTTC | CSVRDSPYEQYF
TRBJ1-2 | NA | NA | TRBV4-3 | TGCGCCAGCAGCCAGTGGAGGGGTTACTATGGCTACACCTTC | CASSQWRGYYGYTF
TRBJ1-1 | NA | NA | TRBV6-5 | TGTGCCAGCAGTTACACCCGAGGGCTCAGCACTGAAGCTTTCTTT | CASSYTRGLSTEAFF
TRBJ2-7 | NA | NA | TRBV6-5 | TGTGCCAGCAGCCACAGGAGACTGGGGTACGAGCAGTACTTC | CASSHRRLGYEQYF
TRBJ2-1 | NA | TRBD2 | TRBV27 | TGTGCCAGCAACCGGCTAGCGGACGTGGTAGAGCAGTTCTTC | CASNRLADVVEQFF
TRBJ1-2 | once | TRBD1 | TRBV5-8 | TGTGCCAGCAGCTACCGGGACAGGACGGACTATGGCTACACCTTC | CASSYRDRTDYGYTF
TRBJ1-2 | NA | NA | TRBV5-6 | TGTGCCAGCAGCTTGGGGGTCGGCGCCACCATCTATGGCTACACCTTC | CASSLGVGATIYGYTF
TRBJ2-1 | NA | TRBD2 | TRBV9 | TGTGCCAGCAGCGTAGGGGGCGGGAGGGCCTTAAATAGTGAGCAGTTCTTC | CASSVGGGRALNSEQFF
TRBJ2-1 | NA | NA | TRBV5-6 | TGTGCCAGCAGCCCGACAGACACAATCCTCTACAATGAGCAGTTCTTC | CASSPTDTILYNEQFF
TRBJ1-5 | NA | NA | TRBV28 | TGTGCCAGCATTAAACGGGCAGGAGCCAGGCAGCCCCAGCATTTT | CASIKRAGARQPQHF
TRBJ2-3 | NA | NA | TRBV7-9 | TGTGCCAGCAGCCTCACTTTGACGGATCCCCCGGATACGCAGTATTTT | CASSLTLTDPPDTQYF
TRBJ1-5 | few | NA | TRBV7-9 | TGTGCCAGCAGCTCTATGGACGGCAATCAGCCCCAGCATTTT | CASSSMDGNQPQHF
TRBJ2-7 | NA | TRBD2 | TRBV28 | TGTGCCAGCAGTTGGGGACTAGCGGGAGGGCCGCAGGAGCAGTACTTC | CASSWGLAGGPQEQYF
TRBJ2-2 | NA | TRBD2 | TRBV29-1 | TGCAGCGCCAGTAGCGGGAGGGCCAGGACCGGGGAGCTGTTTTTT | CSASSGRARTGELFF
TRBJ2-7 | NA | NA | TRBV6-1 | TGTGCCAGCAGTGAAGGCGGCCGGTCCTACGAGCAGTACTTC | CASSEGGRSYEQYF
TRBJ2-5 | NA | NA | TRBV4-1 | TGCGCCAGCAGCCAAGTGGGAGCCGCAGGAGAGACCCAGTACTTC | CASSQVGAAGETQYF
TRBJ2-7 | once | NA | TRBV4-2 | TGTGCCAGCAGCCAAGTTTTGTTCCACGAGCAGTACTTC | CASSQVLFHEQYF
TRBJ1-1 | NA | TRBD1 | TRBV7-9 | TGTGCCAGCAGCTTCTTAAACAGGGGCACTGAAGCTTTCTTT | CASSFLNRGTEAFF
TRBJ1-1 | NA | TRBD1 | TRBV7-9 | TGTGCCAGCAGCTTTAAACAGGGGCCCCGCCGCGCTGAAGCTTTCTTT | CASSFKQGPRRAEAFF
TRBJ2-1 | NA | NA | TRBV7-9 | TGTGCCAGCAGCCCCAATGTCAGGGGTGGGGAGCAGTTCTTC | CASSPNVRGGEQFF
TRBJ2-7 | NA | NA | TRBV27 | TGTGCCAGCAGTTTATCCGGGGCTTGGGACGAGCAGTACTTC | CASSLSGAWDEQYF
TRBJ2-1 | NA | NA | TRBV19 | TGTGCCAGTAGTTTAGGTTCCAATGAGCAGTTCTTC | CASSLGSNEQFF
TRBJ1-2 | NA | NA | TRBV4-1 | TGCGCCAGCAGTCTCGGCTGGGGGCAGAGCCCCAACTATGGCTACACCTTC | CASSLGWGQSPNYGYTF
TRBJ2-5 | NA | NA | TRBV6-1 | TGTGCCAGCAGTGAAAGGTCGTGGGCCGAGACCCAGTACTTC | CASSERSWAETQYF
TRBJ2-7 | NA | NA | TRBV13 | TGTGCCAGCAGCCTTTCGGGACCCTACGAGCAGTACTTC | CASSLSGPYEQYF
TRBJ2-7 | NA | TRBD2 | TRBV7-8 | TGTGCCAGCAGCTCGGCAACTAGCGGGAGCATATACTACGAGCAGTACTTC | CASSSATSGSIYYEQYF
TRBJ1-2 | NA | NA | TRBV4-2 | TGTGCCAGCAGCTTTACAGGGTCCCCCTATGGCTACACCTTC | CASSFTGSPYGYTF
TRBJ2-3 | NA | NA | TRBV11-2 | TGTGCCAGCTACTCCCTATACAGTTCGGCAGATACGCAGTATTTT | CASYSLYSSADTQYF
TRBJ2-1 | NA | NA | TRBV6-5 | TGTGCCAGCAGTTATGTAGGTGAAGGGGGGCAAAATGAGCAGTTCTTC | CASSYVGEGGQNEQFF
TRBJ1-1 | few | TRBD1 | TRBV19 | TGTGCCAGTAGTACTCGGACAGGGGAGTGGACTGAAGCTTTCTTT | CASSTRTGEWTEAFF
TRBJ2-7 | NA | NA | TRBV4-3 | TGCGCCAGCAGCCAAGACGCAGGGCCGGCCTACGAGCAGTACTTC | CASSQDAGPAYEQYF
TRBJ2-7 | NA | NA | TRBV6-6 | TGTGCCAGCAGTATTGCCGCCTACGAGCAGTACTTC | CASSIAAYEQYF
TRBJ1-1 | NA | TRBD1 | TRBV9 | TGTGCCAGCAGTGAGGACAGGGACACTGAAGCTTTCTTT | CASSEDRDTEAFF
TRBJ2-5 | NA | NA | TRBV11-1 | TGTGCCAGCAGCTCCAACCAAGAGACCCAGTACTTC | CASSSNQETQYF
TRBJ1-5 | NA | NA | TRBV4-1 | TGCGCCAGCAGCCAAGATCTCGGTACAGAAAATAGCAATCAGCCCCAGCATTTT | CASSQDLGTENSNQPQHF
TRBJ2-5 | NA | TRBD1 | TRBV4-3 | TGCGCCAGCAGCCAGGGGACAGGGGAGCAAGAGACCCAGTACTTC | CASSQGTGEQETQYF
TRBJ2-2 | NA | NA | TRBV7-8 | TGTGCCAGCAGCTATCAAGGGAACACCGGGGAGCTGTTTTTT | CASSYQGNTGELFF